These 13 T cell receptor beta chains were all obtained from the same sample, sequenced in a study of early T cells in non-severe SARS-CoV-2 infection. TCRdb reprocessed the 5' RACE reads via MiXCR and lists one record per CDR3 protein. The table lists about 59,000 distinct CDR3 sequences, 10% to 11% of them singletons. The material sequenced was whole blood. Every receptor here comes from an adult who was a healthcare worker with PCR-confirmed SARS-CoV-2 infection or an uninfected control (not recorded which).

This clonotype was recorded a few times. The chain combines TRBV2 with TRBJ1-5; 7 bases match TRBD1. This CDR3 comprises 14 residues. V lost 5 bases and J lost 6; bases outside the gene matches: 7. CDR1 SNHLY and CDR2 FYNNEI come from the germline V gene. In DNA form, the CDR3 reads TGTGCCAGCAGTTTAAACAGGGGTTTTCAGCCCCAGCATTTT. Its translation: CASSLNRGFQPQHF.

This clonotype showed up just a few times. J is TRBJ1-1 and V is TRBV6-4; 11 bases fit TRBD1. CDR1 and CDR2 (germline): MRHNA, SNTAGT. The CDR3 runs 17 residues. Unmatched junction bases numbered 7, after V lost 4 bases and J lost 0 bases. In nucleotides, the CDR3 is TGTGCCAGCAGTGGGACAGGGGGCTGCGCCCTGAACACTGAAGCTTTCTTT. Translating it yields CASSGTGGCALNTEAFF.

This clonotype was recorded a few times. V usage is TRBV11-2 and J usage is TRBJ1-1, with D perhaps matching TRBD1 (6 bases). The V and J ends lost 1 base and 3 bases respectively, with 9 bases between them. This CDR3 region has 14 residues. CDR1 is SGHAT and CDR2 is FQNNGV in the germline V gene. Here the CDR3 reads CASSLVRGDTEAFF. The CDR3 coding sequence is TGTGCCAGCAGCTTAGTGAGGGGGGACACTGAAGCTTTCTTT.

This clonotype was counted at least ten times. CDR3 sequence (DNA): TGCAGTGCTAGCGGCGGGGGTCACAATGAGCAGTTCTTC. Protein: CSASGGGHNEQFF. This chain links TRBV20-1 with TRBJ2-1; 7 bases are shared with TRBD2. In germline, CDR1 is DFQATT, CDR2 SNEGSKA (reference sequence). There are 13 residues in the CDR3. V shed 3 bases and J 5 bases; nucleotides not matched to a gene: 4.

This clonotype was counted at least ten times. The CDR3 nucleotides are TGTGCCAGCAGTGAAGCAGGAGGACAGTATGGCTACACCTTC. As protein: CASSEAGGQYGYTF. The rearrangement joins TRBV6-1 to TRBJ1-2; the D gene is possibly TRBD1 (6 bases). The germline V and J ends were trimmed by 0 bases and 5 bases, with 10 bases remaining between them. The CDR3 is 14 amino acids. Germline CDR1 is MNHNS and CDR2 is SASEGT.

The chain uses TRBV19 and TRBJ2-3; no clear D. V was clipped by 5 bases and J by 3 bases, with 15 bases between them. This CDR3 spans 15 amino acids. Germline V CDR1 and CDR2: LNHDA, SQIVND (reference sequence). The CDR3 loop reads CASSSLLGSTDTQYF. As DNA, the CDR3 is TGTGCCAGTAGTTCCTTACTGGGGTCGACAGATACGCAGTATTTT.

The chain has TRBV10-3 and TRBJ2-5; D perhaps matches TRBD1 (5 bases). V lost 8 bases to trimming and J lost 5 bases, with 18 bases between them. The CDR3 sequence is 14 residues long. Looked up from germline, CDR1 is ENHRY and CDR2 is SYGVKD. The CDR3 DNA follows: TGTGCCATCGGAACTGGGGCGGCTGCGGAGACCCAGTACTTC. It codes for CAIGTGAAAETQYF.

This clonotype was counted at least ten times. The V gene is TRBV11-2, the J gene TRBJ2-1; tentative D call: TRBD1 (6 bases). This CDR3 comprises 19 residues. The germline CDR1 and CDR2 sequences are SGHAT and FQNNGV. The V and J ends lost 4 bases and 0 bases respectively, with 22 bases between them. Here the CDR3 DNA reads TGTGCCAGCAGCTACAAAATTACGGGACACAAGAGCTCCTACAATGAGCAGTTCTTC. Its translation: CASSYKITGHKSSYNEQFF.

This clonotype was recorded many times. CDR3: CASSASTGGGYGYTF. Here the CDR3 DNA reads TGTGCCAGCAGTGCCTCGACAGGGGGAGGCTATGGCTACACCTTC. V gene TRBV6-4 combines with J gene TRBJ1-2, with 9 bases identical to TRBD1. There are 15 residues in the CDR3. CDR1 is MRHNA and CDR2 is SNTAGT in the germline V gene. The V and J ends lost 4 bases and 4 bases, in that order; junction bases with no gene match: 7.

This clonotype occurred a few times. DNA of the CDR3: TGCAGCGTTGAAGATCAGGGACAAGTTCTCTATGGCTACACCTTC. It specifies CSVEDQGQVLYGYTF. The chain joins TRBV29-1 to TRBJ1-2; D perhaps matches TRBD1 (6 bases). V was pared by 0 bases and J by 4 bases, with 15 bases between. Germline V gene lookup returns CDR1 SQVTM and CDR2 ANQGSEA. This CDR3 spans 15 amino acids.

This clonotype was found many times. The chain joins TRBV18 to TRBJ2-3; D call uncertain. The length of the CDR3 is 11 residues. Germline CDR1 and CDR2: KGHSH and LQKENI. Trimming took off 3 bases at V and 6 bases at J, with 4 bases between the two ends. The CDR3 loop is CASSPDDTQYF. CDR3 DNA: TGTGCCAGCTCACCTGACGATACGCAGTATTTT.

The chain uses TRBV7-9 and TRBJ1-1, with TRBD1 identical over 7 bases. Germline-derived CDR1 and CDR2 are SEHNR and FQNEAQ (reference sequence). The CDR3 loop spans 16 amino acids. The junction had 14 bases not matched to a gene; V was cut back by 4 bases and J by 6 bases. CDR3 DNA sequence: TGTGCCAGCAGCTCCCCTCCGACAGGGATTATCCCTGAAGCTTTCTTT. Protein: CASSSPPTGIIPEAFF.

This clonotype was counted ten times or more. V and J are TRBV5-1 and TRBJ1-5; possibly TRBD1 for D (5 bases). The V gene's germline CDR1 is SGHRS and CDR2 YFSETQ. Between the trimmed V and J ends, which lost 5 bases and 4 bases, there was a span of 13 bases. CDR3 length: 14 residues. Here the CDR3 DNA reads TGCGCCAGCAGACCGAGAGGGGTTAATCAGCCCCAGCATTTT. Amino acids: CASRPRGVNQPQHF.